These 8 T cell receptor beta chains were sequenced from one sample in a study of T cell responses to AZD1222 COVID-19 vaccine. The method was immunoSEQ multiplex PCR; TCRdb's version includes in-frame clones alone and lacks a portion of them. In the table there are 110,000 to 150,000 clones, 80% to 95% of which are singletons. The specimen comprised peripheral blood, sampled on day 0 of AZD1222 vaccination. The receptors were gathered from an adult in good health.

The sample holds one count of this clone. The J gene is TRBJ1-1, the V gene TRBV9; tentatively, D is TRBD1 (5 bases). The V end was cut by 4 bases, the J end by 0 bases, with 10 bases between. This CDR3 spans 14 amino acids. CDR1 is SGDLS and CDR2 is YYNGEE in the germline V gene. CDR3 sequence: CASSPGTVNTEAFF. The CDR3 coding sequence is TGTGCCAGCAGCCCGGGGACGGTGAACACTGAAGCTTTCTTT. Full variable domain (missing parts from reference TRBV9 and TRBJ1-1): DSGVTQTPKHLITATGQRVTLRCSPRSGDLSVYWYQQSLDQGLQFLIQYYNGEERAKGNILERFSAQQFPDLHSELNLSSLELGDSALYFCASSPGTVNTEAFFGQGTRLTVV.

The chain recombines TRBV5-5 with TRBJ1-2; 7 bases match TRBD1. J was trimmed by 8 bases and V by 5 bases; bases with no gene match: 12. Germline assignment: CDR1 SGHKS and CDR2 YYEKEE (reference sequence). The CDR3 length is 14 residues. DNA for the CDR3: TGTGCCAGCAGTTACATTGACAGGGCCAAGGGCTACACCTTC. It is translated as CASSYIDRAKGYTF.

The gene calls are TRBV6-5 and TRBJ2-7; TRBD1 is a possible D gene (5 bases). From germline, CDR1 is MNHEY and CDR2 SVGAGI. The CDR3 loop spans 14 amino acids. V was trimmed by 7 bases and J by 3 bases, leaving 16 bases between them. The CDR3 DNA reads as TGTGCCAGCAAGGGGCAGGGAAAGATCTACGAGCAGTACTTC. Its protein is CASKGQGKIYEQYF.

The chain joins TRBV20-1 to TRBJ2-7; perhaps D is TRBD1 or TRBD2 (5 bases each). Germline V gene data show CDR1 as DFQATT and CDR2 as SNEGSKA (reference sequence). This CDR3 spans 13 amino acids. V was cut by 3 bases and J by 1 base, with 10 bases left in between. The DNA of the CDR3 is TGCAGTGCTAGTGATGGGGGTTCCTACGAGCAGTACTTC. Residues: CSASDGGSYEQYF.

V is TRBV7-2 and J is TRBJ2-4, with no clear D. The CDR3 spans 15 residues. V was trimmed by 6 bases and J by 0 bases, leaving 12 bases between them. Germline-derived CDR1 and CDR2 are SGHTA and FQGNSA. The CDR3: CASSPDPIAKNIQYF. The CDR3 DNA reads TGTGCCAGCAGTCCGGACCCTATAGCCAAAAACATTCAGTACTTC. The full variable domain, in which reference TRBV7-2 and TRBJ2-4 provide the parts outside the CDR3, is GAGVSQSPSNKVTEKGKDVELRCDPISGHTALYWYRQSLGQGLEFLIYFQGNSAPDKSGLPSDRFSAERTGGSVSTLTIQRTQQEDSAVYLCASSPDPIAKNIQYFGAGTRLSVL.

V usage is TRBV5-1 and J usage is TRBJ2-7; D is unclear. Germline loops: CDR1 SGHRS, CDR2 YFSETQ. Trimming removed 4 bases at V and 3 bases at J, with 17 bases between. This CDR3 comprises 15 residues. The CDR3 reads CASSRRSSRDYEQYF. The CDR3 DNA sequence: TGCGCCAGCAGCCGCCGGAGTTCTAGGGACTACGAGCAGTACTTC. The full variable domain, its missing parts supplied by reference TRBV5-1 and TRBJ2-7, is KAGVTQTPRYLIKTRGQQVTLSCSPISGHRSVSWYQQTPGQGLQFLFEYFSETQRNKGNFPGRFSGRQFSNSRSEMNVSTLELGDSALYLCASSRRSSRDYEQYFGPGTRLTVT.

This clone appeared a single time. V usage is TRBV27 and J usage is TRBJ2-4; maybe TRBD1 (6 bases). CDR3 size: 14 residues. The germline V and J ends were trimmed by 8 bases and 0 bases, with 11 bases remaining between them. CDR1 is MNHEY and CDR2 is SMNVEV in the germline V gene (reference sequence). This chain's CDR3 is CASRGQLAKNIQYF. CDR3 DNA: TGTGCCAGCCGAGGACAGCTAGCCAAAAACATTCAGTACTTC.

This rearrangement joins TRBV19 to TRBJ1-2; D ambiguous. This CDR3 has 15 residues. Trimming removed 5 bases at V and 8 bases at J, with 21 bases between. In germline, CDR1 is LNHDA, CDR2 SQIVND (reference sequence). CDR3: CASSGKGHILGGYTF. The CDR3 region has the DNA TGTGCCAGTAGTGGAAAGGGCCATATTCTGGGGGGCTACACCTTC.